This T cell receptor beta chain was recorded in a study of vaccination effects on CD4 cells after COVID-19. The culture ran for nine to ten days, and then CD4+ T cells were isolated. Two doses of either BNT162b2 or mRNA-1273 were given to each participant. Vaccinees lacked prior SARS-CoV-2 infection and tested negative for nucleocapsid antibodies. Study-level points and caveats: Substantial clonal contraction characterized both infection- and vaccine-induced clones late after vaccination. Missing from the study were early post-infection timepoints, and its convalescent patients were few.

Trimming removed 3 bases at V and 4 bases at J, with 9 bases between. The CDR3 covers 13 residues. The V gene's germline CDR1 is LNHDA and CDR2 SQIVND (reference sequence). Generated by immunoSEQ multiplex PCR, the TCRdb table keeps only in-frame clones and is missing some. The sample has 47,000 or so clones, 60% to 75% seen once. There are a few counts of this clone. The antigen is not known. This chain joins TRBV19 and TRBJ2-5; possibly TRBD1 for D (5 bases). Sequenced here: CD4+ T cells from PBMCs cultured without peptide, sampled after COVID-19 vaccination. The sequence was collected from a human donor who received a COVID-19 vaccine. CDR3 protein: CASSMGRAETQYF. The CDR3 region has the DNA TGTGCCAGTAGTATGGGCAGGGCAGAGACCCAGTACTTC.